These 10 T cell receptor beta chains originate from one sample sequenced in a study of blood T cell repertoires in COVID-19. This table comes from immunoSEQ multiplex PCR, and its TCRdb copy is limited to in-frame clones, with some not included. This repertoire shows some 260,000 clones, about 85% found once; its top ten account for roughly 3%. Specimen: peripheral blood. The receptors were sampled from a young man with active or convalescent COVID-19.

The CDR3 protein is CASSSRGSNEKLFF. The CDR3 DNA sequence: TGTGCCAGCAGTTCCAGGGGTTCTAATGAAAAACTGTTTTTT. The rearrangement uses TRBV6-5 and TRBJ1-4; D may be TRBD1 (6 bases). The CDR3 sequence is 14 residues long. From germline, CDR1 is MNHEY and CDR2 SVGAGI. The V gene lost 4 bases and the J gene lost 3 bases, with 9 bases spanning the gap.

The chain recombines TRBV25-1 with TRBJ2-1; 7 bases agree with TRBD1. The CDR3 extends over 16 amino acids. V trimming: 0 bases; J trimming: 5 bases; junction bases outside the gene matches: 7. CDR1 is MGHDK and CDR2 is SYGVNS in the germline V gene. CDR3: CASSEYKGTDHNEQFF. The CDR3 DNA sequence: TGTGCCAGCAGTGAATATAAGGGGACAGACCACAATGAGCAGTTCTTC.

The chain is built from TRBV5-4 and TRBJ1-2; the D is unclear. This CDR3 comprises 14 residues. V was clipped by 0 bases and J by 4 bases, with 10 bases between them. The germline V gene has CDR1 SGHNT and CDR2 YYREEE (reference sequence). Here the CDR3 reads CASSLARSSYGYTF. The CDR3 nucleotides read TGTGCCAGCAGCTTGGCCCGGTCTAGCTATGGCTACACCTTC.

This chain joins TRBV9 and TRBJ2-2; 15 bases fit TRBD2. Trimming removed 0 bases from V and 1 base from J; junction bases left unmatched: 7. This CDR3 contains 20 residues. Germline CDR1 and CDR2: SGDLS and YYNGEE. This CDR3 is CASSVALGTSGRRNTGELFF. The CDR3 DNA reads as TGTGCCAGCAGCGTAGCCCTAGGGACTAGCGGGAGGAGGAACACCGGGGAGCTGTTTTTT. The whole variable domain, filled in from reference TRBV9 and TRBJ2-2, reads DSGVTQTPKHLITATGQRVTLRCSPRSGDLSVYWYQQSLDQGLQFLIQYYNGEERAKGNILERFSAQQFPDLHSELNLSSLELGDSALYFCASSVALGTSGRRNTGELFFGEGSRLTVL.

In this sample, this clone turned up a few times. This rearrangement joins TRBV19 to TRBJ1-1, with D perhaps matching TRBD1 (6 bases). Deletions cut 0 bases from V and 8 bases from J, with 16 bases between. The CDR3 sequence is 15 residues long. Looked up from germline, CDR1 is LNHDA and CDR2 is SQIVND (reference sequence). The DNA of the CDR3 is TGTGCCAGTAGTATAGATCAACCAGGGGTGACCGAAGCTTTCTTT. Translating it yields CASSIDQPGVTEAFF.

This chain uses TRBV30 with TRBJ1-3, with 7 bases fitting TRBD1. The CDR3 extends over 15 amino acids. Germline assignment: CDR1 GTSNPN and CDR2 SVGIG (reference sequence). The V and J ends lost 4 bases and 5 bases, in that order; junction bases with no gene match: 11. CDR3 nucleotide sequence: TGTGCCTGGAAGTCCGCAGGGACAGTTAGAAACACCATATATTTT. This codes for CAWKSAGTVRNTIYF.

The chain couples TRBV19 to TRBJ1-2; the match to TRBD1 covers 12 bases. CDR1 and CDR2 from the germline V gene are LNHDA and SQIVND (reference sequence). The CDR3 has 15 residues. Unmatched junction bases numbered 6, after V lost 5 bases and J lost 5 bases. The CDR3 DNA reads TGTGCCAGTAGTTGGCCGGGACAGGGGGCGTATGGCTACACCTTC. It is translated as CASSWPGQGAYGYTF.

V and J are TRBV4-3 and TRBJ1-2; 7 bases are shared with TRBD1. Germline values: CDR1 LGHNA, CDR2 YSLEER. The CDR3 is 15 residues long. With V trimmed by 0 bases and J by 4 bases, 5 bases remained unmatched. The CDR3 DNA sequence: TGCGCCAGCAGCCAAGATGCAGGGGGTAGCTATGGCTACACCTTC. It translates to CASSQDAGGSYGYTF.

This chain joins TRBV21-1 and TRBJ1-1; the D call TRBD1 from the table was never checked on the DNA. TRBV21-1 is listed as a pseudogene. CDR3 length: 19 amino acids. CDR3 DNA: TGTGCCAGCAGCAAAGGACACCGTTTAGGAAGTCCAGGGAACACTGAAGCTTTCTTT. Amino acid sequence: CASSKGHRLGSPGNTEAFF.

Turning to this clone: Sequence at one end of the junction differs from germline and may be a read error. The chain joins TRBV7-2 to TRBJ2-1; TRBD2 is a possible D gene (5 bases). The CDR3 totals 15 residues. Germline V gene lookup returns CDR1 SGHTA and CDR2 FQGNSA. The CDR3 loop is CASSLAFSSYNEQFF. CDR3 coding DNA: TGTGCCAGCAGCCTAGCATTTAGCTCCTACAATGAGCAGTTCTTC.